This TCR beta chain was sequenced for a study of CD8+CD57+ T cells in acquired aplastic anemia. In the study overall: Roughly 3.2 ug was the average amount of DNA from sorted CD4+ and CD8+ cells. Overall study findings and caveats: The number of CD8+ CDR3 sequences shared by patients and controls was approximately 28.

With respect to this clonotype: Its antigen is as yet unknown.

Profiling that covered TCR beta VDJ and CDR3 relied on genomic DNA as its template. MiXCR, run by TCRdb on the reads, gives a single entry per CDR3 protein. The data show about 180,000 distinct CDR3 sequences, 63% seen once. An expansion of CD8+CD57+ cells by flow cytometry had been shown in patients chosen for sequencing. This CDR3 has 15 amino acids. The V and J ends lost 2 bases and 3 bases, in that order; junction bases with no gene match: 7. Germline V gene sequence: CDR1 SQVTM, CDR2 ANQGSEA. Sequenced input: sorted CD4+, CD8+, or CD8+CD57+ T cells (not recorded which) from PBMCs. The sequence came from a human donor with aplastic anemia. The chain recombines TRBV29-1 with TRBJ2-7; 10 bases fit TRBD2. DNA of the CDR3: TGCAGCGTTGAACTAGCGGGGGCCATAGTCTACGAGCAGTACTTC. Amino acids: CSVELAGAIVYEQYF.